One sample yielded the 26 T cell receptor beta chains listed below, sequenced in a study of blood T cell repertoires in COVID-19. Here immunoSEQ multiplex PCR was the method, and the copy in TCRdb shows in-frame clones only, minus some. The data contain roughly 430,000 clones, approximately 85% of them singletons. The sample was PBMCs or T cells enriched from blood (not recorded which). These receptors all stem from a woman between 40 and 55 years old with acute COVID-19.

DNA for the CDR3: TGTGCCAGCAGCTTGGCCGAGCGGACAGGCTATGGCTACACCTTC. Its translation: CASSLAERTGYGYTF. The V gene is TRBV5-5, the J gene TRBJ1-2; 7 positions match TRBD1. The CDR3 covers 15 residues. V shed 0 bases and J 4 bases; nucleotides not matched to a gene: 6. CDR1 is SGHKS, CDR2 YYEKEE, per germline (reference sequence). The variable domain in full, completed from reference TRBV5-5 and TRBJ1-2, reads DAGVTQSPTHLIKTRGQQVTLRCSPISGHKSVSWYQQVLGQGPQFIFQYYEKEERGRGNFPDRFSARQFPNYSSELNVNALLLGDSALYLCASSLAERTGYGYTFGSGTRLTVV.

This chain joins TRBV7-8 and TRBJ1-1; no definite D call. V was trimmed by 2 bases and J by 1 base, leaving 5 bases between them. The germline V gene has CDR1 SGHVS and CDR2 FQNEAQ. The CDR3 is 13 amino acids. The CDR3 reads CASSLTQNTEAFF. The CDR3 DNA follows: TGTGCCAGCAGCTTAACACAGAACACTGAAGCTTTCTTT.

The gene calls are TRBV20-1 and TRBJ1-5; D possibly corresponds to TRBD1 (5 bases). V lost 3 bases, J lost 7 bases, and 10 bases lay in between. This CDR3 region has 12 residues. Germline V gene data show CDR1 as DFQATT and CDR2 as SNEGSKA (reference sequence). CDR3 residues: CSASTAGQPQHF. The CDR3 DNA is TGCAGTGCTAGTACCGCAGGGCAGCCCCAGCATTTT.

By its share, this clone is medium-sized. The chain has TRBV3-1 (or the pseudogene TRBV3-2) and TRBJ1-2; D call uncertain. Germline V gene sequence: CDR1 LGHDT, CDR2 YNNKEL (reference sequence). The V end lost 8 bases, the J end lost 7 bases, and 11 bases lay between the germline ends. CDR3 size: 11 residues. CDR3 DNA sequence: TGTGCCAGCTCCTCAGGCGTTGGCTACACCTTC. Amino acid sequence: CASSSGVGYTF.

CDR3 region: CATSDGQGSAGELFF. CDR3 DNA sequence: TGTGCCACCAGTGACGGACAGGGTTCGGCCGGGGAGCTGTTTTTT. V and J are TRBV24-1 and TRBJ2-2; 8 nucleotides align to TRBD1. Looked up from germline, CDR1 is KGHDR and CDR2 is SFDVKD. Losses at the gene ends were 4 bases for V and 6 bases for J; bases not matched to a gene: 6. The CDR3 consists of 15 residues.

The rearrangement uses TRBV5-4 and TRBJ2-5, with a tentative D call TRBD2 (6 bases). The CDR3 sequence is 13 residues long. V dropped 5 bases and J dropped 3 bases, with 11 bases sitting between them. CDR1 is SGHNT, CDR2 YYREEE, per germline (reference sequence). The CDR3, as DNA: TGTGCCAGCAGGGGGACTCACGAAGAGACCCAGTACTTC. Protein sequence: CASRGTHEETQYF.

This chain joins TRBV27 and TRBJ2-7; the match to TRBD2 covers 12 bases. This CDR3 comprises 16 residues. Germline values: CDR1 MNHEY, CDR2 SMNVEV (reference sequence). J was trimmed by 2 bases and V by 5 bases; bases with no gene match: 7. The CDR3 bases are TGTGCCAGCAGTCCTCGGACTAGCGGGGACGCCTACGAGCAGTACTTC. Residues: CASSPRTSGDAYEQYF.

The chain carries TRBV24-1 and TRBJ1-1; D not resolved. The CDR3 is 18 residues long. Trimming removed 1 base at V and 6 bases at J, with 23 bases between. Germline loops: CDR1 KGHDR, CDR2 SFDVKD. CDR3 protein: CATSDLVPDVSWGAEAFF. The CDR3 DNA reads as TGTGCCACCAGTGATTTAGTCCCGGACGTTTCTTGGGGAGCTGAAGCTTTCTTT.

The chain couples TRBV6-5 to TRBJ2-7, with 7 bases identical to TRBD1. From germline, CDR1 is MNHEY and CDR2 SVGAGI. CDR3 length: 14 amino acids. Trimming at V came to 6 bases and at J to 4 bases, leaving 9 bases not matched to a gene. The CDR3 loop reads CASRKDRRLYEQYF. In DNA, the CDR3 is TGTGCCAGCAGAAAGGACAGGAGGCTATACGAGCAGTACTTC.

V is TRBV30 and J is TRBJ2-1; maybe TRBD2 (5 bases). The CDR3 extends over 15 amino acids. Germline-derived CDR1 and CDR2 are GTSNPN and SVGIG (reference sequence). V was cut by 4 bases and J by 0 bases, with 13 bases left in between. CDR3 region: CAWTEGYNSYNEQFF. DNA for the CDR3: TGTGCCTGGACTGAGGGCTATAACTCCTACAATGAGCAGTTCTTC.

This chain's CDR3 is CASSIPLSGNYGYTF. The CDR3 DNA sequence: TGTGCCAGTAGTATCCCCTTATCCGGGAACTATGGCTACACCTTC. J is TRBJ1-2 and V is TRBV19; D not certain. This CDR3 comprises 15 residues. With 3 bases removed from V and 2 bases from J, the gap between germline ends came to 13 bases. Per the germline V gene, CDR1 is LNHDA and CDR2 is SQIVND (reference sequence).

CDR3 coding DNA: TGTGCCAGTTCTGGACAGGTAAACACTGAAGCTTTCTTT. It specifies CASSGQVNTEAFF. The gene calls are TRBV19 and TRBJ1-1; 7 bases line up with TRBD1. The CDR3 sequence is 13 residues long. The J segment lost 2 bases and the V segment lost 8 bases, leaving 5 bases of the junction unmatched. Germline V lookup: CDR1 LNHDA, CDR2 SQIVND (reference sequence). The full variable domain, rest sourced from reference TRBV19 and TRBJ1-1, is DGGITQSPKYLFRKEGQNVTLSCEQNLNHDAMYWYRQDPGQGLRLIYYSQIVNDFQKGDIAEGYSVSREKKESFPLTVTSAQKNPTAFYLCASSGQVNTEAFFGQGTRLTVV.

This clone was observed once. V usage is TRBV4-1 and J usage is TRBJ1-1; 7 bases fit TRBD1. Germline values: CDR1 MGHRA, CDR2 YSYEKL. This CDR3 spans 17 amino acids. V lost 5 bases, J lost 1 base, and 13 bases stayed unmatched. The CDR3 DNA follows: TGCGCCAGCAGCGGGCCCACAGGGGCCGGAAAGAACACTGAAGCTTTCTTT. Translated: CASSGPTGAGKNTEAFF.

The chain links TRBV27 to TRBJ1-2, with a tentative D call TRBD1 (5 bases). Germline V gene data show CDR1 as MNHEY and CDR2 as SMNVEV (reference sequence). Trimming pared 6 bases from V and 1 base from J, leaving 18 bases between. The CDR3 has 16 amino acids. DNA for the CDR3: TGTGCCAGCAGCCCCGTGGGGGGATCTCTTAACTATGGCTACACCTTC. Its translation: CASSPVGGSLNYGYTF.

The CDR3 DNA is TGTGCCAGCAGCCCCGAAAGACTCTATGGCTACACCTTC. This codes for CASSPERLYGYTF. The chain employs TRBV7-2 and TRBJ1-2; D uncertain. Germline V gene data show CDR1 as SGHTA and CDR2 as FQGNSA. The CDR3 length is 13 residues. V lost 5 bases to trimming and J lost 4 bases, with 11 bases between them. The complete variable domain, with remaining parts taken from reference TRBV7-2 and TRBJ1-2, reads GAGVSQSPSNKVTEKGKDVELRCDPISGHTALYWYRQSLGQGLEFLIYFQGNSAPDKSGLPSDRFSAERTGGSVSTLTIQRTQQEDSAVYLCASSPERLYGYTFGSGTRLTVV.

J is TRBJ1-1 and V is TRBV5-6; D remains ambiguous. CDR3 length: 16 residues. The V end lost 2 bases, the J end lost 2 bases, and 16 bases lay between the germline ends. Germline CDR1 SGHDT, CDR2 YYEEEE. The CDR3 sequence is CASSFLNTDSNTEAFF. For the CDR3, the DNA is TGTGCCAGCAGCTTTCTGAACACCGATTCTAACACTGAAGCTTTCTTT.

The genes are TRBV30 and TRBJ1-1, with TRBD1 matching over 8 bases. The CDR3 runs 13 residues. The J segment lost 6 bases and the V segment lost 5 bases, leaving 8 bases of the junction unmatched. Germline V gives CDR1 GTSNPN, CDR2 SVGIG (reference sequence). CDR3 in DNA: TGTGCCTGGGGACCCGGACAGGGTTCTGAAGCTTTCTTT. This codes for CAWGPGQGSEAFF.

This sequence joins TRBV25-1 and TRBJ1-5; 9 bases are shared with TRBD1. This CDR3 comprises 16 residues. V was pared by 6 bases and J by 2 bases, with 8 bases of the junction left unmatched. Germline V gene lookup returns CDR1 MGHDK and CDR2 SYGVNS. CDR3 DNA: TGTGCCAGCAGGACGAGGGACAGGGAGGGCAATCAGCCCCAGCATTTT. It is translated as CASRTRDREGNQPQHF.

The CDR3 coding sequence is TGTGCCAGCAGCCAAGGGCGGGACAATCAGCCCCAGCATTTT. This sequence encodes CASSQGRDNQPQHF. The rearrangement joins TRBV3-1 (or the pseudogene TRBV3-2) to TRBJ1-5, with D unclear. CDR1 and CDR2 (germline): LGHDT, YNNKEL (reference sequence). Trimming took 1 base from V and 3 from J, leaving 7 bases between them. This CDR3 is 14 amino acids long.

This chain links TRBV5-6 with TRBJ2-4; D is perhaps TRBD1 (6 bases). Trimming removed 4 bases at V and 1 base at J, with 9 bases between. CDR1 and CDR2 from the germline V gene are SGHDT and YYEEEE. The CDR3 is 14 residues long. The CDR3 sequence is CASSPQGAKNIQYF. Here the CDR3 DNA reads TGTGCCAGCAGCCCGCAGGGGGCCAAAAACATTCAGTACTTC.

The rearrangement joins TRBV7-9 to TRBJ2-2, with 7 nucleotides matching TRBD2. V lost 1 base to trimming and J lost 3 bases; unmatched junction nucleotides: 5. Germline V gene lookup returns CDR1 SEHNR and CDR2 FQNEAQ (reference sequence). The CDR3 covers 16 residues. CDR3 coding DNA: TGTGCCAGCAGCTTAGGTAGCGGGCCTCACACCGGGGAGCTGTTTTTT. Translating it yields CASSLGSGPHTGELFF. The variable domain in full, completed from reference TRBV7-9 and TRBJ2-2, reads DTGVSQNPRHKITKRGQNVTFRCDPISEHNRLYWYRQTLGQGPEFLTYFQNEAQLEKSRLLSDRFSAERPKGSFSTLEIQRTEQGDSAMYLCASSLGSGPHTGELFFGEGSRLTVL.

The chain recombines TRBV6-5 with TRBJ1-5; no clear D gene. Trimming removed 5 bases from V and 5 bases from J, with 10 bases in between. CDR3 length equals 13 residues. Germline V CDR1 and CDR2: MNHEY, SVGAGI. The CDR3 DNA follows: TGTGCCAGCAGTCCAACAAAAGATCAGCCCCAGCATTTT. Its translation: CASSPTKDQPQHF.

The CDR3 DNA follows: TGTGCCAGCAGCCGCGGGGGTTCGCTCTACAATGAGCAGTTCTTC. Translation gives CASSRGGSLYNEQFF. The chain uses TRBV5-6 and TRBJ2-1, with 7 bases aligning to TRBD2. Germline CDR1 SGHDT, CDR2 YYEEEE. This CDR3 has 15 residues. Trimming took 4 bases from V and 3 from J; bases not matched to a gene: 7.

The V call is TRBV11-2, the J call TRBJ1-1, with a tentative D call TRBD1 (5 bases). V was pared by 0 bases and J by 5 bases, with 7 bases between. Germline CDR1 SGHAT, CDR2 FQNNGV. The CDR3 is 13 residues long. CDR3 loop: CASSLDGGTEAFF. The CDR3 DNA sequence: TGTGCCAGCAGCTTAGATGGGGGGACTGAAGCTTTCTTT.

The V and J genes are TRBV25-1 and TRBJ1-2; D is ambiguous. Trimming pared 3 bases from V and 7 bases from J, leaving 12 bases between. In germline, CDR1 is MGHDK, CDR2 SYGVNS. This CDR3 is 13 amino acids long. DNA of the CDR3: TGTGCCAGCAGTGACGCGGGGTCGGGTGGCTACACCTTC. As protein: CASSDAGSGGYTF.

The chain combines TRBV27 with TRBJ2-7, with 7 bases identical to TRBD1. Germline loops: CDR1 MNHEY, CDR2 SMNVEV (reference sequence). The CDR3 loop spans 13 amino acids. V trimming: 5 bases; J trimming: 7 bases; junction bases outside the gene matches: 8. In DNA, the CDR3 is TGTGCCAGCAGTCCGGGACAGCCTTGGGAGCAGTACTTC. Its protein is CASSPGQPWEQYF.